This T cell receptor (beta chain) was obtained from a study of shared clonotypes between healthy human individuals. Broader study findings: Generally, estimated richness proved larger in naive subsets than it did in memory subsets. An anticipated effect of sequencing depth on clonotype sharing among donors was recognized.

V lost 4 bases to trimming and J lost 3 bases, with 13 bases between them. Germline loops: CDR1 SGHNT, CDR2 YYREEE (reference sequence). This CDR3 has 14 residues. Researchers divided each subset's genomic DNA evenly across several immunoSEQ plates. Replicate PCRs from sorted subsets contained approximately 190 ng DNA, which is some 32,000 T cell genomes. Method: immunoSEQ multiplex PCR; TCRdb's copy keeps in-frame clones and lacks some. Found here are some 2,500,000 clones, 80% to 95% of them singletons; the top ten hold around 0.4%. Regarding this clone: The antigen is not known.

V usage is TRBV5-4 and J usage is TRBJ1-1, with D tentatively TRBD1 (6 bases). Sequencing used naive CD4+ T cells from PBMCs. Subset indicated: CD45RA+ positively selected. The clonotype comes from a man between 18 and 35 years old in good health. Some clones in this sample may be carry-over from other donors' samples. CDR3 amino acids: CASSIPDSYTEAFF. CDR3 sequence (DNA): TGTGCCAGCAGCATCCCGGACAGTTACACTGAAGCTTTCTTT. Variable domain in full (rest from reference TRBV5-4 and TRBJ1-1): ETGVTQSPTHLIKTRGQQVTLRCSSQSGHNTVSWYQQALGQGPQFIFQYYREEENGRGNFPPRFSGLQFPNYSSELNVNALELDDSALYLCASSIPDSYTEAFFGQGTRLTVV.